The present entry profiles one T cell receptor beta chain with its context. The source of the sample is a study of blood T cell repertoires in COVID-19. Overall study context: Acute and convalescent COVID-19 samples came from the United States, Italy and Spain. T cells, B-cell-depleted T cells, or PBMCs provided the cDNA or gDNA that served as material.

Trimming took 1 base from V and 3 from J, leaving 10 bases between them. CDR3 length equals 15 residues. Germline V CDR1 and CDR2: SGHTA, FQGNSA. Original processing methods: It was from reference gene primer amplification that nucleated cell counts were estimated. Sequenced by immunoSEQ multiplex PCR; TCRdb stores in-frame clones only, minus some. The DNA was the basis for D and trimming; V, J and clone size are from that table. This table has approximately 100,000 clones, approximately 85% appearing once. The chain carries TRBV7-2 and TRBJ2-1; a possible D gene is TRBD2 (6 bases). This TCR came from a man aged 60-69 years with acute or convalescent COVID-19. Sequenced sample: peripheral blood. CDR3 region: CASSLGGTLYNEQFF. The CDR3 nucleotides are TGTGCCAGCAGCTTAGGCGGGACTCTCTACAATGAGCAGTTCTTC.